These T cell receptor beta chains were read from a single sample in a study of T-cell memory formation after mild COVID-19. TCRdb analysed the 5' RACE reads with MiXCR anew, one entry per CDR3 protein. The repertoire holds about 250,000 distinct CDR3 sequences, with 15% to 17% as singletons. Sequencing was done on a sample of PBMCs or a T cell subset sorted from them (not recorded which). All receptors come from an adult woman who had mild COVID-19 (a few samples of this study predate the infection). Cell type and time point are not known. The CDR3 runs from the conserved cysteine through the conserved F or W. The D gene is left open where the match is weak. Expanded clones are given a class, and other clones once, few, many or no size at all.

abundance	d_gene	j_gene	v_gene	CDR3aa	CDR3nt
-	TRBD1	TRBJ1-2	TRBV5-1	CASSPGTGAYGYTF	TGCGCCAGCAGCCCGGGGACAGGGGCCTATGGCTACACCTTC
-	TRBD1	TRBJ1-1	TRBV7-3	CASRPGTGANTEAFF	TGTGCCAGCAGGCCCGGGACAGGGGCGAACACTGAAGCTTTCTTT
many	-	TRBJ2-7	TRBV7-2	CASSLGQFYEQYF	TGTGCCAGCAGCTTAGGACAGTTCTACGAGCAGTACTTC
few	-	TRBJ2-7	TRBV7-2	CASSLGAGAPYEQYF	TGTGCCAGCAGCTTAGGGGCGGGGGCTCCCTACGAGCAGTACTTC
-	-	TRBJ1-4	TRBV2	CASSSKAVKLFF	TGTGCCAGCAGTAGTAAGGCAGTTAAACTGTTTTTT
few	-	TRBJ2-6	TRBV5-6	CASSSRRGRSGANVLTF	TGTGCCAGCAGCTCGCGGAGGGGCCGCTCTGGGGCCAACGTCCTGACTTTC
few	-	TRBJ2-7	TRBV9	CASSVVVQGRAYEQYF	TGTGCCAGCAGCGTAGTCGTCCAGGGTCGGGCTTACGAGCAGTACTTC
few	-	TRBJ2-3	TRBV24-1	CATSDYSLDTQYF	TGTGCCACCAGTGATTACTCTTTAGATACGCAGTATTTT
few	TRBD2	TRBJ2-7	TRBV9	CASSVDPAGGYEQYF	TGTGCCAGCAGCGTAGACCCAGCGGGAGGCTACGAGCAGTACTTC
-	-	TRBJ1-4	TRBV20-1	CSARKGGGTNEKLFF	TGCAGTGCTAGAAAGGGAGGCGGGACTAATGAAAAACTGTTTTTT
-	-	TRBJ1-1	TRBV7-9	CASSLGWLNTEAFF	TGTGCCAGCAGCTTAGGTTGGTTAAACACTGAAGCTTTCTTT
-	-	TRBJ2-3	TRBV19	CASSRTDNTQYF	TGTGCCAGTAGTAGGACAGACAATACGCAGTATTTT
-	TRBD2	TRBJ2-1	TRBV20-1	CSAPLAGGHEQFF	TGCAGTGCTCCACTAGCGGGAGGCCATGAGCAGTTCTTC
many	-	TRBJ1-5	TRBV20-1	CSARGANQAQHF	TGCAGTGCTAGGGGGGCCAACCAAGCCCAGCATTTT
-	TRBD1	TRBJ2-5	TRBV5-8	CASSYPTGGQETQYF	TGTGCCAGCAGCTACCCGACAGGGGGCCAAGAGACCCAGTACTTC
few	TRBD1	TRBJ2-1	TRBV6-4	CASSPGTGGTGAYNEQFF	TGTGCCAGCAGTCCCGGGACAGGGGGCACCGGGGCGTACAATGAGCAGTTCTTC
-	TRBD1	TRBJ2-1	TRBV7-8	CASSLAPRGRGNEQFF	TGTGCCAGCAGCTTAGCGCCGAGGGGGCGAGGGAATGAGCAGTTCTTC
few	-	TRBJ2-5	TRBV7-2	CASSLMGSLGQETQYF	TGTGCCAGCAGCTTAATGGGCAGTTTGGGCCAAGAGACCCAGTACTTC
many	-	TRBJ2-3	TRBV7-2	CASSLAGGIGTDTQYF	TGTGCCAGCAGCTTAGCGGGCGGGATTGGCACAGATACGCAGTATTTT
-	-	TRBJ1-2	TRBV4-2	CASSQVLGGYTF	TGTGCCAGCAGCCAAGTTCTGGGTGGCTACACCTTC
-	-	TRBJ2-4	TRBV18	CASSPLGDLANIQYF	TGTGCCAGCTCACCCCTCGGGGATTTGGCGAACATTCAGTACTTC
few	-	TRBJ2-1	TRBV24-1	CATSDPGDNEQFF	TGTGCCACCAGTGACCCGGGGGACAATGAGCAGTTCTTC
-	-	TRBJ1-2	TRBV6-5	CASSYLPRGGGYTF	TGTGCCAGCAGTTACCTTCCCAGGGGTGGTGGCTACACCTTC
many	-	TRBJ2-2	TRBV5-1	CASSYGQPGELFF	TGCGCCAGCAGCTACGGACAGCCCGGGGAGCTGTTTTTT
-	-	TRBJ1-6	TRBV18	CASSDPVVSSYNSPLHF	TGTGCCAGCTCTGATCCGGTCGTTAGTTCCTATAATTCACCCCTCCACTTT
-	-	TRBJ1-6	TRBV30	CAWSLGPGALHF	TGTGCCTGGAGTCTCGGCCCGGGGGCCCTCCACTTT
once	TRBD1	TRBJ2-7	TRBV5-1	CASSLRLTGGNSGQYF	TGCGCCAGCAGCTTGAGACTCACAGGGGGCAACTCCGGGCAGTACTTC
-	-	TRBJ1-3	TRBV21-1	CASSNPVDSPLLTTGNTIYF	TGTGCCAGCAGCAACCCCGTGGACAGCCCTTTACTGACGACTGGAAACACCATATATTTT
few	-	TRBJ1-5	TRBV28	CASSLGGYNQPQHF	TGTGCCAGCAGTTTAGGGGGTTACAATCAGCCCCAGCATTTT
-	-	TRBJ2-7	TRBV12-3/TRBV12-4	CASRQSTSEQYF	TGTGCCAGCAGACAAAGTACTAGCGAGCAGTACTTC
many	-	TRBJ2-3	TRBV5-1	CASSGTGSTDTQYF	TGCGCCAGCAGCGGCACAGGGTCCACAGATACGCAGTATTTT
few	TRBD2	TRBJ2-3	TRBV29-1	CSGGTSGRTDTQYF	TGCAGCGGGGGGACTAGCGGGCGCACAGATACGCAGTATTTT
-	TRBD1	TRBJ2-7	TRBV6-5	CASIHRGYEQYF	TGTGCCAGCATACACAGGGGGTACGAGCAGTACTTC
few	TRBD2	TRBJ2-1	TRBV12-3/TRBV12-4	CASRLAGPVTNEQFF	TGTGCCAGCAGACTAGCGGGACCCGTGACGAATGAGCAGTTCTTC
-	-	TRBJ2-7	TRBV11-2	CASSALKWDPYEQYF	TGTGCCAGCAGCGCCCTAAAATGGGACCCCTACGAGCAGTACTTC
few	-	TRBJ2-3	TRBV5-1	CASTAGRSTDTQYF	TGCGCCAGCACCGCGGGGAGGAGCACAGATACGCAGTATTTT
-	TRBD1	TRBJ1-2	TRBV7-6	CASSHQTRQGNYGYTF	TGTGCCAGCAGCCATCAGACTCGACAGGGGAACTATGGCTACACCTTC
few	TRBD1	TRBJ2-3	TRBV12-3/TRBV12-4	CASSTTGGTDTQYF	TGTGCCAGCAGTACGACAGGGGGCACAGATACGCAGTATTTT
few	-	TRBJ1-2	TRBV18	CASSPDGREGGYTF	TGTGCCAGCTCACCAGATGGCAGGGAAGGCGGCTACACCTTC
-	-	TRBJ2-5	TRBV9	CASSQSTGLVETQYF	TGTGCCAGCAGCCAATCCACAGGGCTAGTCGAGACCCAGTACTTC
-	TRBD1	TRBJ2-6	TRBV6-2/TRBV6-3	CASSRDSAGANVLTF	TGTGCCAGCAGCCGGGACAGTGCTGGGGCCAACGTCCTGACTTTC
-	TRBD2	TRBJ2-5	TRBV9	CASSLHPTSGEETQYF	TGTGCCAGCAGCCTTCATCCTACTAGCGGGGAAGAGACCCAGTACTTC
-	TRBD1	TRBJ1-1	TRBV5-1	CASSSTGTGRTDAFF	TGCGCCAGCAGCTCCACCGGGACAGGGAGAACTGACGCTTTCTTT
many	-	TRBJ2-3	TRBV3-1	CASSQAKGTTTDTQYF	TGTGCCAGCAGCCAAGCCAAGGGAACCACCACAGATACGCAGTATTTT
-	TRBD2	TRBJ2-2	TRBV29-1	CSVISGGSTGELFF	TGCAGCGTTATTAGCGGGGGGTCAACCGGGGAGCTGTTTTTT
-	TRBD2	TRBJ2-7	TRBV7-8	CASSLRGLAGTYEQYF	TGTGCCAGCAGCTTACGGGGACTAGCGGGGACCTACGAGCAGTACTTC
few	-	TRBJ2-4	TRBV20-1	CSAKDSLLKNIQYF	TGCAGTGCCAAAGACTCGTTGCTCAAAAACATTCAGTACTTC
once	-	TRBJ2-2	TRBV20-1	CSARDSSSGGFVGELFF	TGCAGTGCTAGAGATAGTTCTAGTGGAGGGTTCGTGGGGGAGCTGTTTTTT